This is a list of T cell receptor beta chains from one sample in a study of blood T cell repertoires in COVID-19. Sequencing was performed with immunoSEQ multiplex PCR; in TCRdb, only in-frame clones are kept and a portion is missing. The data show some 490,000 clones, 80% to 90% seen once. Sequencing was performed on peripheral blood. The source of these receptors is a human donor in a cohort sampled during active COVID-19. Each CDR3 is given with its conserved first and last residue. The order of the fields is clone size, D gene, J gene, V gene, CDR3 DNA, CDR3 protein. The D gene is left open where the match is weak. A clone size is listed for some rows: how often the clone was seen (once, few, many), or a class if it is expanded.

clone size: -; D gene: TRBD1; J gene: TRBJ1-2; V gene: TRBV19; CDR3 DNA: TGTGCCAGTAGCCCACAAGGGGACAGCTTTTATGGCTACACCTTC; CDR3 protein: CASSPQGDSFYGYTF
clone size: -; D gene: -; J gene: TRBJ2-7; V gene: TRBV6-1; CDR3 DNA: TGTGCCAGCAGTGAAATACCCGGGACACCAGCCTACGAGCAGTACTTC; CDR3 protein: CASSEIPGTPAYEQYF
clone size: few; D gene: -; J gene: TRBJ1-4; V gene: TRBV10-1; CDR3 DNA: TGCGCCAGCAGTGAGAGGGGACTGGATGAAAAACTGTTTTTT; CDR3 protein: CASSERGLDEKLFF
clone size: -; D gene: TRBD1; J gene: TRBJ2-7; V gene: TRBV19; CDR3 DNA: TGTGCCAGTAGTATCGGGCGAGGGCAGGGACAGTTCTACGAGCAGTACTTC; CDR3 protein: CASSIGRGQGQFYEQYF
clone size: -; D gene: -; J gene: TRBJ1-4; V gene: TRBV4-1; CDR3 DNA: TGCGCCAGCAGCCCGGTAAGAGAGGCGAAGGACTTCGGTGAAAAACTGTTTTTT; CDR3 protein: CASSPVREAKDFGEKLFF
clone size: few; D gene: TRBD1; J gene: TRBJ1-6; V gene: TRBV30; CDR3 DNA: TGTGCCTGGAGAACAAGAGGGACAGCAAATTCACCCCTCCACTTT; CDR3 protein: CAWRTRGTANSPLHF
clone size: -; D gene: -; J gene: TRBJ2-3; V gene: TRBV3-1/TRBV3-2; CDR3 DNA: TGTGCCAGCAGCCGGGGCGGGGGCAGCACAGATACGCAGTATTTT; CDR3 protein: CASSRGGGSTDTQYF
clone size: -; D gene: -; J gene: TRBJ2-7; V gene: TRBV27; CDR3 DNA: TGTGCCAGCAGCTTCTCAGGGCCGCACGAGCAGTACTTC; CDR3 protein: CASSFSGPHEQYF
clone size: -; D gene: TRBD1; J gene: TRBJ2-7; V gene: TRBV27; CDR3 DNA: TGTGCCAGCAGTATTTACGGGACAGGGGCCTACGAGCAGTACTTC; CDR3 protein: CASSIYGTGAYEQYF
clone size: -; D gene: -; J gene: TRBJ1-5; V gene: TRBV5-1; CDR3 DNA: TGCGCCAGCAGCTTGGACGGGGGTATTCAGCCCCAGCATTTT; CDR3 protein: CASSLDGGIQPQHF
clone size: -; D gene: -; J gene: TRBJ1-1; V gene: TRBV30; CDR3 DNA: TGTGCCTGGAGTGTAGGAGGAGAAGCTTTCTTT; CDR3 protein: CAWSVGGEAFF
clone size: -; D gene: TRBD1; J gene: TRBJ1-1; V gene: TRBV5-6; CDR3 DNA: TGTGCCAGCAGCCCTGGGACAGGTGTGCCTGAAGCTTTCTTT; CDR3 protein: CASSPGTGVPEAFF
clone size: once; D gene: -; J gene: TRBJ2-7; V gene: TRBV4-3; CDR3 DNA: TGCGCCAGCAGCCACAGGGCGAGCTCCTACGAGCAGTACTTC; CDR3 protein: CASSHRASSYEQYF
clone size: few; D gene: -; J gene: TRBJ1-2; V gene: TRBV21-1; CDR3 DNA: TGTGCCAGCAGCAATGGACCCAAACACAGGCCTCTACCCTCTAACTATGGCTACACCTTC; CDR3 protein: CASSNGPKHRPLPSNYGYTF
clone size: -; D gene: TRBD2; J gene: TRBJ2-1; V gene: TRBV9; CDR3 DNA: TGTGCCAGCAACCGCATGACTAGCGGGAGCTATGAGCAGTTCTTC; CDR3 protein: CASNRMTSGSYEQFF
clone size: once; D gene: TRBD2; J gene: TRBJ2-7; V gene: TRBV19; CDR3 DNA: TGTGCCAGTAGTCCCCTAGCGGCCTTCTACGAGCAGTACTTC; CDR3 protein: CASSPLAAFYEQYF
clone size: -; D gene: -; J gene: TRBJ2-5; V gene: TRBV5-8; CDR3 DNA: TGTGCCAGCAGTGTTTTCCGGGACACCAACCAAGAGACCCAGTACTTC; CDR3 protein: CASSVFRDTNQETQYF
clone size: -; D gene: TRBD2; J gene: TRBJ2-7; V gene: TRBV27; CDR3 DNA: TGTGCCACCCGGGAGGGAGAAGACCGGAGCGGGAGGGCTTGGGGAAACGAGCAGTACTTC; CDR3 protein: CATREGEDRSGRAWGNEQYF
clone size: once; D gene: TRBD1; J gene: TRBJ1-1; V gene: TRBV29-1; CDR3 DNA: TGCAGCGTTTATCAGGGGGCCACCCTGGGGACTGAAGCTTTCTTT; CDR3 protein: CSVYQGATLGTEAFF
clone size: -; D gene: -; J gene: TRBJ2-1; V gene: TRBV28; CDR3 DNA: TGTGCCACCGGACAGTACAATGAGCAGTTCTTC; CDR3 protein: CATGQYNEQFF
clone size: -; D gene: TRBD2; J gene: TRBJ2-7; V gene: TRBV5-1; CDR3 DNA: TGCGCCAGCAGCCCGACTAGCGGGAGTAGGTACGAGCAGTACTTC; CDR3 protein: CASSPTSGSRYEQYF
clone size: once; D gene: -; J gene: TRBJ2-7; V gene: TRBV10-3; CDR3 DNA: TGTGCCACCGCCGGGACTTACGAGCAGTACTTC; CDR3 protein: CATAGTYEQYF
clone size: -; D gene: -; J gene: TRBJ1-2; V gene: TRBV5-1; CDR3 DNA: TGCGCCAGCAGCTTGTCGGGAGGGGACTATGGCTACACCTTC; CDR3 protein: CASSLSGGDYGYTF
clone size: -; D gene: TRBD2; J gene: TRBJ2-2; V gene: TRBV7-2; CDR3 DNA: TGTGCCAGCAGCTTATCCGGGACTAGCGGGAGGGCCCGGGAGCTGTTTTTT; CDR3 protein: CASSLSGTSGRARELFF
clone size: -; D gene: -; J gene: TRBJ1-2; V gene: TRBV19; CDR3 DNA: TGTGCCAGTAGTATAGGGGAAAGGACAGTCTATGGCTACACCTTC; CDR3 protein: CASSIGERTVYGYTF